A single sample is the source of the 7 T cell receptor beta chains below, sequenced in a study of T cell responses to AZD1222 COVID-19 vaccine. The repertoire was sequenced with immunoSEQ multiplex PCR; TCRdb's copy has only in-frame clones and lacks some. This table holds about 94,000 clones, around 84% found once. The specimen was peripheral blood, collected 28 days after the second AZD1222 dose. These receptors were taken from an adult who received the AZD1222 COVID-19 vaccine.

Concerning this clone: Distinct nucleotide sequences in the sample also encode this CDR3. This chain links TRBV5-4 with TRBJ2-5; D is unresolved. V was cut by 0 bases and J by 5 bases, with 8 bases left in between. Germline values: CDR1 SGHNT, CDR2 YYREEE (reference sequence). The CDR3 consists of 13 residues. The CDR3 DNA sequence: TGTGCCAGCAGCTTGGAAGGTGTCGAGACCCAGTACTTC. The encoded protein is CASSLEGVETQYF.

The J gene is TRBJ2-7, the V gene TRBV9, with 8 bases identical to TRBD2. Germline-derived CDR1 and CDR2 are SGDLS and YYNGEE. J was trimmed by 0 bases and V by 4 bases; bases with no gene match: 6. CDR3 size: 15 residues. Here the CDR3 reads CASSFLAGSSYEQYF. In nucleotides, the CDR3 is TGTGCCAGCAGCTTCTTAGCGGGAAGCTCCTACGAGCAGTACTTC.

The chain is built from TRBV5-4 and TRBJ2-2; TRBD2 might be the D (6 bases). Trimming stripped 3 bases from V and 0 bases from J, with 15 bases between. Per germline, CDR1 SGHNT and CDR2 YYREEE (reference sequence). This CDR3 spans 17 amino acids. The DNA of the CDR3 is TGTGCCAGCAGCTGGGTAGGGTCGGGGGCGAACACCGGGGAGCTGTTTTTT. Residues: CASSWVGSGANTGELFF. Drawing the rest from reference TRBV5-4 and TRBJ2-2, the complete variable domain is ETGVTQSPTHLIKTRGQQVTLRCSSQSGHNTVSWYQQALGQGPQFIFQYYREEENGRGNFPPRFSGLQFPNYSSELNVNALELDDSALYLCASSWVGSGANTGELFFGEGSRLTVL.

The chain couples TRBV27 to TRBJ2-1, with D perhaps TRBD1 (5 bases). Germline V gene sequence: CDR1 MNHEY, CDR2 SMNVEV (reference sequence). V lost 5 bases and J 6 bases, leaving 20 bases between the germline ends. The length of the CDR3 is 16 residues. CDR3 region: CASSLSWGERANEQFF. The CDR3, as DNA: TGTGCCAGCAGTCTCTCTTGGGGCGAAAGGGCCAATGAGCAGTTCTTC.

The chain joins TRBV2 to TRBJ1-1; a weak D match, TRBD1 (5 bases). Trimming took 3 bases from V and 2 from J, leaving 10 bases between them. This CDR3 spans 14 amino acids. Germline V gene data show CDR1 as SNHLY and CDR2 as FYNNEI. In DNA, the CDR3 is TGTGCCAGCAGTGAGGGGGGACCCAACACTGAAGCTTTCTTT. Translation gives CASSEGGPNTEAFF.

This clone was seen a handful of times. The sample has other DNA sequences that encode this CDR3 too. For the CDR3, the DNA is TGTGCCAGCTCACCAGAAGGACAGGGTTCACCCCTCCACTTT. Protein product: CASSPEGQGSPLHF. V usage is TRBV18 and J usage is TRBJ1-6; 8 bases map to TRBD1. Germline V CDR1 and CDR2: KGHSH, LQKENI. The V gene end was trimmed by 2 bases and the J gene end by 9 bases; junction bases not matched to a gene: 3. This CDR3 is 14 amino acids long.

This chain uses TRBV7-2 with TRBJ2-7, with 14 bases identical to TRBD2. The CDR3 contains 14 residues. CDR1 SGHTA and CDR2 FQGNSA come from the germline V gene. J lost 6 bases, V lost 4 bases, and 2 bases had no gene match. CDR3 loop: CASSSGLAGGEQYF. Here the CDR3 DNA reads TGTGCCAGCAGCTCCGGACTAGCGGGAGGCGAGCAGTACTTC.